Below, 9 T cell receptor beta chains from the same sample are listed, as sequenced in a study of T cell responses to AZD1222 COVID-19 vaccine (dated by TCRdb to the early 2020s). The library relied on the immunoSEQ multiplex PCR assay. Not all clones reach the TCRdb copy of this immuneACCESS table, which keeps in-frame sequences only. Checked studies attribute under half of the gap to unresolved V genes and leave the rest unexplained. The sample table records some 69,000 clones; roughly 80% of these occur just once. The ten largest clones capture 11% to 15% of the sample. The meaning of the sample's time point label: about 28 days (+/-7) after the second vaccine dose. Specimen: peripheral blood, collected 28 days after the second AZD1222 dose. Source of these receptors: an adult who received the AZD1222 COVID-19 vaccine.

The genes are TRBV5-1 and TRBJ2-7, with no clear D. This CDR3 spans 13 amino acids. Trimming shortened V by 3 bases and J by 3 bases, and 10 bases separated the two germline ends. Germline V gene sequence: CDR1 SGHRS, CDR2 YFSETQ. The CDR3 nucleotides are TGCGCCAGCAGCTCTGAAGCCTACTACGAGCAGTACTTC. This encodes CASSSEAYYEQYF.

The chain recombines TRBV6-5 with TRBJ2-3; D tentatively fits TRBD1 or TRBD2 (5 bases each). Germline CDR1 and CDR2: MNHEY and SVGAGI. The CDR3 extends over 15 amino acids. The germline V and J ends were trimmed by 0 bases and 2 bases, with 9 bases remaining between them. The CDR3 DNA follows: TGTGCCAGCAGTTACTCGGGGACCCTCACAGATACGCAGTATTTT. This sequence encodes CASSYSGTLTDTQYF.

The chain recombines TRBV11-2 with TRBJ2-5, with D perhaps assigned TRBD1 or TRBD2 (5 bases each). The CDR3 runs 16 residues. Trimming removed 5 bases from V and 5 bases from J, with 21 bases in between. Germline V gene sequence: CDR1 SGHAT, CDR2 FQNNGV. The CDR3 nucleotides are TGTGCCAGCAGCGGACGGTATCAGGGTTCGGGGGAGACCCAGTACTTC. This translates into CASSGRYQGSGETQYF.

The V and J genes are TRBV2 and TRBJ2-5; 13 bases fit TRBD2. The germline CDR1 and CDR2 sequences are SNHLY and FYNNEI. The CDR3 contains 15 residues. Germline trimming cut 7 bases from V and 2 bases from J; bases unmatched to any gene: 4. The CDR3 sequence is CASKGLAGDQETQYF. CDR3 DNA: TGTGCCAGCAAAGGACTAGCGGGAGATCAAGAGACCCAGTACTTC.

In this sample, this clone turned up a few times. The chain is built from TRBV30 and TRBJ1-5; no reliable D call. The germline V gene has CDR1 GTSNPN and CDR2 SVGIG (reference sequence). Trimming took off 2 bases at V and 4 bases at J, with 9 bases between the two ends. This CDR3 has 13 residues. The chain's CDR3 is CAWSQRPNQPQHF. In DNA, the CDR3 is TGTGCCTGGAGTCAAAGGCCGAATCAGCCCCAGCATTTT.

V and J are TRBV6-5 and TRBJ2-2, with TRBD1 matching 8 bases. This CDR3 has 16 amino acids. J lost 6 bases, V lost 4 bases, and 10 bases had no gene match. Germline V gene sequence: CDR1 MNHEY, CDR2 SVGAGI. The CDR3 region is CASSSQPGQAAGELFF. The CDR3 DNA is TGTGCCAGCAGTTCTCAACCGGGACAGGCCGCCGGGGAGCTGTTTTTT.

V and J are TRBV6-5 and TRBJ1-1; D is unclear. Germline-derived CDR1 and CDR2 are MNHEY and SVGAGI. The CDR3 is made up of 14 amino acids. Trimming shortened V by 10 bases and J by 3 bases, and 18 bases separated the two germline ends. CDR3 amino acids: CATYSMGLDTEAFF. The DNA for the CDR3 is TGTGCCACCTACTCGATGGGGTTAGACACTGAAGCTTTCTTT.

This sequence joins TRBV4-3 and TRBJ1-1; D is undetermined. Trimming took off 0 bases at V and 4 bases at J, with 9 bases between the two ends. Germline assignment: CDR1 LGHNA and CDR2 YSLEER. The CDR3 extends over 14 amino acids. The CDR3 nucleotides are TGCGCCAGCAGCCAAGAGGAGGAAATCACTGAAGCTTTCTTT. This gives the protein CASSQEEEITEAFF.

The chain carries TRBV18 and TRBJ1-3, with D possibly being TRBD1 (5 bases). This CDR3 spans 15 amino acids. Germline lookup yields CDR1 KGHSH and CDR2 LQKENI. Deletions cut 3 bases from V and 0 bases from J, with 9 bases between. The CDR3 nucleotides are TGTGCCAGCTCACCGAACAGGATCTCTGGAAACACCATATATTTT. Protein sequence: CASSPNRISGNTIYF.